The 11 T cell receptor beta chains below all came from one sample that was sequenced in a study of T-cell memory formation after mild COVID-19. TCRdb redid the calling of the 5' RACE reads with MiXCR, one entry per CDR3 protein. The sample lists 400,000 to 500,000 distinct CDR3 sequences, 18% occurring once. The sequenced sample was PBMCs or a T cell subset sorted from them (not recorded which). The receptor source for this set is a man aged 18 to 30 who had mild COVID-19 (a few samples of this study predate the infection). Cell type and time point are not known.

This clonotype was picked up a small number of times. The CDR3 nucleotides read TGCAGTGCTAGAGTTCTAGCGGGGGCCTACTACGAGCAGTACGTC. It codes for CSARVLAGAYYEQYV. This chain connects TRBV20-1 to TRBJ2-7, with 10 bases fitting TRBD2. V shed 1 base, J shed 3 bases, and the junction held 6 bases outside the gene matches. Germline CDR1 DFQATT, CDR2 SNEGSKA (reference sequence). This CDR3 has 15 residues.

DNA of the CDR3: TGTGCCAGCAGTATGGACAGGGGCGGTGGCTACACCTTC. This codes for CASSMDRGGGYTF. The J gene is TRBJ1-2, the V gene TRBV6-5; TRBD1 matches at 9 bases. Per germline, CDR1 MNHEY and CDR2 SVGAGI. The trim removed 5 bases at V and 7 bases at J, leaving 5 bases unmatched. The CDR3 loop spans 13 amino acids.

This clonotype showed up just a few times. The rearrangement uses TRBV9 and TRBJ2-3, with 9 nucleotides matching TRBD1. The J segment lost 3 bases and the V segment lost 2 bases, leaving 4 bases of the junction unmatched. Germline V gene sequence: CDR1 SGDLS, CDR2 YYNGEE. The CDR3 runs 15 residues. The CDR3 nucleotides read TGTGCCAGCAGCGTGGACAGGGGAGGGACAGATACGCAGTATTTT. Protein: CASSVDRGGTDTQYF.

The table lists this clonotype with many counts. The chain is built from TRBV2 and TRBJ2-3; no clear D. Germline V gene lookup returns CDR1 SNHLY and CDR2 FYNNEI. Trimming pared 3 bases from V and 9 bases from J, leaving 7 bases between. The CDR3 covers 11 residues. As DNA, the CDR3 is TGTGCCAGCAGTGATTCCTGGACGCAGTATTTT. It translates to CASSDSWTQYF.

This clonotype was found a few times. This chain uses TRBV29-1 with TRBJ2-1; tentatively, D is TRBD2 (7 bases). The CDR3 spans 14 residues. The germline V gene has CDR1 SQVTM and CDR2 ANQGSEA. The V and J ends lost 4 bases and 7 bases respectively, with 17 bases between them. The CDR3 DNA sequence: TGCAGCGTTGGCCGGGGGGCCTTTACGAATGAGCAGTTCTTC. It translates to CSVGRGAFTNEQFF.

This clonotype was counted only a few times. The chain joins TRBV29-1 to TRBJ1-5; 10 bases match TRBD1. V shed 7 bases, J shed 6 bases, and the junction held 3 bases outside the gene matches. Germline CDR1 reads SQVTM; CDR2 reads ANQGSEA. CDR3 length: 12 amino acids. CDR3 residues: CSAGTGAQPQHF. The CDR3 nucleotides are TGCAGCGCCGGGACAGGGGCTCAGCCCCAGCATTTT.

This clonotype was detected only a few times. The chain employs TRBV9 and TRBJ1-1; possible D gene TRBD1, 6 bases. There are 15 residues in the CDR3. Germline-derived CDR1 and CDR2 are SGDLS and YYNGEE. Deletions cut 5 bases from V and 4 bases from J, with 18 bases between. This CDR3 is CASRRGHVTTTEAFF. The CDR3 nucleotides are TGTGCCAGCAGGAGGGGACACGTAACGACCACTGAAGCTTTCTTT.

The V call is TRBV12-3 or TRBV12-4, the J call TRBJ2-2; D not certain. V was pared by 2 bases and J by 8 bases, with 6 bases between. The CDR3 contains 12 residues. The CDR3 loop is CASSLRLGELFF. DNA for the CDR3: TGTGCCAGCAGTTTACGGTTGGGGGAGCTGTTTTTT.

CDR3 in DNA: TGTGCCAGCAGCTTAGTGGGGCTGACTGAAGCTTTCTTT. This encodes CASSLVGLTEAFF. The V call is TRBV7-9, the J call TRBJ1-1; tentative D call: TRBD1 (5 bases). Germline lookup yields CDR1 SEHNR and CDR2 FQNEAQ (reference sequence). This CDR3 is 13 amino acids long. Trimming left V 1 base short and J 5 bases short, with 8 bases between.

The V gene is TRBV15, the J gene TRBJ1-2; 8 positions match TRBD1. The V segment lost 5 bases and the J segment 8 bases; nucleotides outside the gene matches: 10. Looked up from germline, CDR1 is LNHNV and CDR2 is YYDKDF (reference sequence). The CDR3 consists of 14 residues. CDR3 sequence reads: CATSAGGTGGGYTF. CDR3 sequence (DNA): TGTGCCACCAGCGCAGGGGGGACAGGAGGGGGCTACACCTTC.

This clonotype was detected a few times. The chain carries TRBV27 and TRBJ1-2; 8 positions match TRBD1. The length of the CDR3 is 14 residues. In germline, CDR1 is MNHEY, CDR2 SMNVEV (reference sequence). With 5 bases clipped from V and 8 bases from J, the junction kept 10 bases outside the gene matches. The CDR3 DNA is TGTGCCAGCAGTAAACAGGGGGTAGTAGGAGGCTACACCTTC. Its translation: CASSKQGVVGGYTF.